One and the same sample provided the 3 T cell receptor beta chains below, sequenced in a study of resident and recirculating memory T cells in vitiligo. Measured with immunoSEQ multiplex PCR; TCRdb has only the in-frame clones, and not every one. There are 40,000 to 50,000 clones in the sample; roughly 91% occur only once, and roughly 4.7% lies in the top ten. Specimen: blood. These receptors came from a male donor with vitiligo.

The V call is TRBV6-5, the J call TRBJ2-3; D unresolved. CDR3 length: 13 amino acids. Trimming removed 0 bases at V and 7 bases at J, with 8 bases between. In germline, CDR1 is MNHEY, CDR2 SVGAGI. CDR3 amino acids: CASSYSNGNTQYF. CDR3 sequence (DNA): TGTGCCAGCAGTTACTCGAACGGTAATACGCAGTATTTT.

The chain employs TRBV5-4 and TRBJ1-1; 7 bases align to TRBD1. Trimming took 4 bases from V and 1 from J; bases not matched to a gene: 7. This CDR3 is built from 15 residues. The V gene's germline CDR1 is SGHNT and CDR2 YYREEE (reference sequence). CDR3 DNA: TGTGCCAGCAGCGGAAGGGGGCTAGGGAACACTGAAGCTTTCTTT. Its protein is CASSGRGLGNTEAFF.

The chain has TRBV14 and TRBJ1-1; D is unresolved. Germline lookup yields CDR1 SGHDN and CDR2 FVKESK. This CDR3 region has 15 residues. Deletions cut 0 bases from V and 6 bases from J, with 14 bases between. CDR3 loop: CASSQDPAGLAEAFF. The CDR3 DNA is TGTGCCAGCAGCCAAGACCCCGCGGGGTTGGCTGAAGCTTTCTTT.